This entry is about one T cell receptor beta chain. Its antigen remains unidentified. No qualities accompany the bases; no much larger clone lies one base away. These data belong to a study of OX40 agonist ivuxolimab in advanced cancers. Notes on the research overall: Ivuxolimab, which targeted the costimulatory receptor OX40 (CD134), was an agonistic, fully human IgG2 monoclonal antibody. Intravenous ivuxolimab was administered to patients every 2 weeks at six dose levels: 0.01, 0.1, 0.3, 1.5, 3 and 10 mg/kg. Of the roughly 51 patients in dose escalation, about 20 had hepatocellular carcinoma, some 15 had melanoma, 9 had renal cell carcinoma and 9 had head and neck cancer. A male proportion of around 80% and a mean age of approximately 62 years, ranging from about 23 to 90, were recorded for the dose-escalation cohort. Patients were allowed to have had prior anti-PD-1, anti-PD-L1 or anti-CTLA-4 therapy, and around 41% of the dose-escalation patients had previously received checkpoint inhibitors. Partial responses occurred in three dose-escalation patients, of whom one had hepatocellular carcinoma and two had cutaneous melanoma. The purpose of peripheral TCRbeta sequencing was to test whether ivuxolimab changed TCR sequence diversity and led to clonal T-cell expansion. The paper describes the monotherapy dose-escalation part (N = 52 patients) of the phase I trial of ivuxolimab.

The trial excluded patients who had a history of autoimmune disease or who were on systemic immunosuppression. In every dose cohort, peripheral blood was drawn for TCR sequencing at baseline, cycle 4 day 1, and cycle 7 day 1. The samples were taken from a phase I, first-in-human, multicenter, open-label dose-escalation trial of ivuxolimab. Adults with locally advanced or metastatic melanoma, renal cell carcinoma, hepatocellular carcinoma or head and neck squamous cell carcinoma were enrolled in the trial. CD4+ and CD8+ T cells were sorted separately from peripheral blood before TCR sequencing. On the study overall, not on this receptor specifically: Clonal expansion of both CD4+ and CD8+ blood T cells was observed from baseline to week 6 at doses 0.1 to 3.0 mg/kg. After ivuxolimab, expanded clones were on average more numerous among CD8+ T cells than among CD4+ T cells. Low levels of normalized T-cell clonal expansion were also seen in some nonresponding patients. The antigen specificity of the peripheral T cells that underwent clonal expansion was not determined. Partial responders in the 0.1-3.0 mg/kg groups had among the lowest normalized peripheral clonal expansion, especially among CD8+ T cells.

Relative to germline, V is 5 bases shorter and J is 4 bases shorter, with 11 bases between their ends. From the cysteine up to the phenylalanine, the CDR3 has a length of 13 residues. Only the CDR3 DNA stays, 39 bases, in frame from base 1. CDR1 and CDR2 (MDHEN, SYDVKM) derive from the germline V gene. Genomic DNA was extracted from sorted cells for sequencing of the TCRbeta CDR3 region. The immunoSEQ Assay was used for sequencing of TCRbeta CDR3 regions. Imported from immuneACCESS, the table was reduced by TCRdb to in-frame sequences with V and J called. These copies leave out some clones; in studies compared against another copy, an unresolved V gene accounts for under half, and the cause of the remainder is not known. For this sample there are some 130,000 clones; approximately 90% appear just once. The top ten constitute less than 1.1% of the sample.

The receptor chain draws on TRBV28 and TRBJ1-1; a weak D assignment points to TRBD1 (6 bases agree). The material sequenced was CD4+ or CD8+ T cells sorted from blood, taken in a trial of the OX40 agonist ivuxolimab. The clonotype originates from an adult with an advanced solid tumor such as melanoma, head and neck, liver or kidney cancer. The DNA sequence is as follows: TGTGCCAGCAGTCCCCTGGGGGCCACTGAAGCTTTCTTT. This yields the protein CASSPLGATEAFF.